This TCR beta chain appears in the sequencing data of a study of T cell changes during pregnancy in multiple sclerosis. Only in-frame clones appear in the TCRdb table, and some are missing; sequencing was by immunoSEQ multiplex PCR. The data hold some 56,000 clones, with 92% observed a single time. The CDR3 runs to 14 residues. The V segment lost 5 bases and the J segment 2 bases; nucleotides outside the gene matches: 6. CDR1 SGHTA and CDR2 FQGTGA come from the germline V gene. Source: peripheral blood, taken in the third trimester of pregnancy. This TCR derives from a female donor in good health, enrolled as a control in a pregnancy study. This chain links TRBV7-3 with TRBJ2-7; 7 bases line up with TRBD2. CDR3 protein: CASSPGRGTYEQYF. The CDR3, as DNA: TGTGCCAGCAGCCCAGGGAGGGGAACCTACGAGCAGTACTTC.